Listed here are 22 T cell receptor beta chains from one sample, sequenced in a study of blood T cell repertoires in COVID-19. Assay used: immunoSEQ multiplex PCR; TCRdb lists only in-frame clones, some missing. In the table there are about 440,000 clones, 80% to 95% of which are singletons. What was sequenced was PBMCs or T cells enriched from blood (not recorded which). All receptors come from a man aged 18-30 years who had recovered from COVID-19.

V and J are TRBV3-1 (or the pseudogene TRBV3-2) and TRBJ2-7; 8 positions match TRBD1. The CDR3 loop spans 13 amino acids. J gave up 6 bases and V 4 bases, and 5 bases lay outside the gene matches. Germline CDR1 is LGHDT and CDR2 is YNNKEL (reference sequence). In DNA form, the CDR3 reads TGTGCCAGCAGCCGAAAGACAGGGGTCGAGCAGTACTTC. This codes for CASSRKTGVEQYF.

The rearrangement uses TRBV19 and TRBJ2-1; a weak D match, TRBD2 (6 bases). The CDR3 is 12 amino acids. The ends were cut back, 7 bases at V and 6 bases at J, with 10 bases in the middle. From germline, CDR1 is LNHDA and CDR2 SQIVND (reference sequence). The CDR3 DNA follows: TGTGCCAGTAATGGGGGAGGCAATGAGCAGTTCTTC. It yields the protein CASNGGGNEQFF.

This clone appeared a few times. The rearrangement links TRBV4-1 to TRBJ1-3; D not resolved. V was shortened by 3 bases and J by 0 bases, with 12 bases between the two germline ends. Germline CDR1 MGHRA, CDR2 YSYEKL. CDR3 length equals 16 residues. The chain's CDR3 is CASSHPGRGSGNTIYF. DNA for the CDR3: TGCGCCAGCAGCCACCCCGGACGGGGCTCTGGAAACACCATATATTTT.

The chain couples TRBV12-3 or TRBV12-4 to TRBJ1-2; tentative D call: TRBD1 (5 bases). Trimming pared 5 bases from V and 7 bases from J, leaving 11 bases between. The CDR3 runs 12 residues. CDR3 loop: CASSNGAGGYTF. For the CDR3, the DNA is TGTGCCAGCAGTAATGGGGCAGGTGGCTACACCTTC.

V and J are TRBV6-5 and TRBJ1-3; 7 bases are a match to TRBD1. Germline V CDR1 and CDR2: MNHEY, SVGAGI. Trimming removed 11 bases from V and 2 bases from J; junction bases left unmatched: 3. There are 12 residues in the CDR3. The CDR3 here is CAYRGTGNTIYF. CDR3 DNA: TGTGCCTACAGGGGAACTGGAAACACCATATATTTT.

The chain carries TRBV5-5 and TRBJ1-1; D is possibly TRBD1 (6 bases). V dropped 4 bases and J dropped 3 bases, with 13 bases sitting between them. Germline V gives CDR1 SGHKS, CDR2 YYEKEE (reference sequence). The CDR3 covers 14 residues. CDR3 protein: CASSPITGYTEAFF. CDR3 in DNA: TGTGCCAGCAGCCCCATTACAGGGTACACTGAAGCTTTCTTT.

This clone appeared a single time. The chain has TRBV5-1 and TRBJ2-3, with 7 bases aligning to TRBD2. Germline V gives CDR1 SGHRS, CDR2 YFSETQ. The CDR3 is 14 residues long. After removal of 5 bases from V and 3 bases from J, the junction contained 6 bases not matched to a gene. CDR3 region: CASSLSGTTDTQYF. The CDR3 region has the DNA TGCGCCAGCAGTCTGAGCGGGACTACAGATACGCAGTATTTT.

This chain uses TRBV28 with TRBJ1-2, with D possibly matching TRBD1 (5 bases). Looked up from germline, CDR1 is MDHEN and CDR2 is SYDVKM. The V end lost 6 bases, the J end lost 4 bases, and 15 bases lay between the germline ends. The CDR3 runs 14 residues. The CDR3 region is CASSLDGGLYGYTF. The CDR3 nucleotides are TGTGCCAGCAGCTTGGACGGGGGTCTCTATGGCTACACCTTC.

This rearrangement joins TRBV3-1 (or the pseudogene TRBV3-2) to TRBJ2-7; 8 bases agree with TRBD1. The CDR3 runs to 15 residues. Germline CDR1 LGHDT, CDR2 YNNKEL (reference sequence). Trimming at V came to 2 bases and at J to 7 bases, leaving 10 bases not matched to a gene. The CDR3 region is CASSQTESGGLEQYF. CDR3 nucleotide sequence: TGTGCCAGCAGCCAAACAGAGTCAGGGGGCCTGGAGCAGTACTTC.

The chain uses TRBV7-8 and TRBJ2-5, with TRBD2 matching 8 bases. Germline CDR1 reads SGHVS; CDR2 reads FQNEAQ. The V and J ends lost 3 bases and 4 bases, in that order; junction bases with no gene match: 10. The CDR3 spans 16 residues. This CDR3 reads CASSLSGSSSPETQYF. CDR3 DNA: TGTGCCAGCAGCTTGAGCGGGAGCTCCTCCCCAGAGACCCAGTACTTC.

The chain carries TRBV11-2 and TRBJ2-1; 9 bases align to TRBD2. CDR3 length equals 15 residues. V shed 5 bases and J 5 bases; nucleotides not matched to a gene: 7. Germline lookup yields CDR1 SGHAT and CDR2 FQNNGV. CDR3 loop: CASSPGTSLDNEQFF. The CDR3 DNA follows: TGTGCCAGCAGCCCCGGGACTAGCCTTGACAATGAGCAGTTCTTC.

The rearrangement uses TRBV11-1 and TRBJ1-2; maybe TRBD1 (6 bases). Germline V gives CDR1 SGHAT, CDR2 FQDESV (reference sequence). The CDR3 runs 12 residues. V lost 5 bases and J lost 8, with 12 bases in between. The CDR3 DNA is TGTGCCAGCAGCCAGGGACAAGGAGGCTACACCTTC. It translates to CASSQGQGGYTF.

The genes are TRBV3-1 (or the pseudogene TRBV3-2) and TRBJ1-5; D uncertain. This CDR3 region has 15 residues. CDR1 and CDR2 from the germline V gene are LGHDT and YNNKEL (reference sequence). V lost 0 bases and J 3 bases, leaving 9 bases between the germline ends. The CDR3, as DNA: TGTGCCAGCAGCCAAGAGTCAGGTTTCAATCAGCCCCAGCATTTT. The encoded protein is CASSQESGFNQPQHF.

V and J are TRBV10-1 and TRBJ1-6; TRBD1 aligns across 8 bases. The J segment lost 7 bases and the V segment lost 2 bases, leaving 4 bases of the junction unmatched. The CDR3 contains 15 residues. Germline V CDR1 and CDR2: WNHNN, SYGVQD (reference sequence). The CDR3 DNA follows: TGCGCCAGCAGTGAGGGACAGGGAGGCAATTCACCCCTCCACTTT. Translating gives CASSEGQGGNSPLHF.

J is TRBJ1-6 and V is TRBV7-9; a possible D gene is TRBD1 (6 bases). The CDR3 runs to 16 residues. V shed 0 bases and J shed 13 bases, with 19 bases lying between them. Germline assignment: CDR1 SEHNR and CDR2 FQNEAQ (reference sequence). CDR3 sequence: CASSLALSGESFPLHF. Here the CDR3 DNA reads TGTGCCAGCAGCTTAGCCCTGTCAGGGGAGAGTTTTCCCCTCCACTTT.

There are many counts of this clone. This sequence joins TRBV10-3 and TRBJ1-5, with TRBD1 matching 12 bases. This CDR3 comprises 19 residues. CDR1 and CDR2 (germline): ENHRY, SYGVKD. The V and J ends lost 4 bases and 3 bases, in that order; junction bases with no gene match: 13. CDR3 sequence (DNA): TGTGCCATCAGTGGGACCGGGACAGGGGGCGCGAGTATCAATCAGCCCCAGCATTTT. Residues: CAISGTGTGGASINQPQHF.

Turning to this clone: In the same sample, other DNA sequences code for this CDR3. The chain has TRBV18 and TRBJ2-1; TRBD2 agrees at 11 bases. Looked up from germline, CDR1 is KGHSH and CDR2 is LQKENI. The length of the CDR3 is 15 residues. V shed 6 bases and J 4 bases; nucleotides not matched to a gene: 5. The CDR3 here is CASSPLAGGYNEQFF. The CDR3 DNA reads TGTGCCAGCTCCCCCCTAGCGGGAGGTTACAATGAGCAGTTCTTC.

The V call is TRBV3-1 (or the pseudogene TRBV3-2), the J call TRBJ2-3; D possibly corresponds to TRBD2 (6 bases). V dropped 0 bases and J dropped 2 bases, with 12 bases sitting between them. Germline lookup yields CDR1 LGHDT and CDR2 YNNKEL (reference sequence). There are 16 residues in the CDR3. For the CDR3, the DNA is TGTGCCAGCAGCCAAGATTGGCGGGATTCCACAGATACGCAGTATTTT. Its protein is CASSQDWRDSTDTQYF.

The chain recombines TRBV19 with TRBJ2-2; possible D gene TRBD1, 7 bases. Trimming cost V 3 bases and J 2 bases, with 16 bases left between them. Per the germline V gene, CDR1 is LNHDA and CDR2 is SQIVND (reference sequence). There are 17 residues in the CDR3. In DNA form, the CDR3 reads TGTGCCAGTAGTATGTCGGACAGGACTATTAACACCGGGGAGCTGTTTTTT. The encoded protein is CASSMSDRTINTGELFF. Based on the CDR3 plus reference TRBV19 and TRBJ2-2, the full variable domain is DGGITQSPKYLFRKEGQNVTLSCEQNLNHDAMYWYRQDPGQGLRLIYYSQIVNDFQKGDIAEGYSVSREKKESFPLTVTSAQKNPTAFYLCASSMSDRTINTGELFFGEGSRLTVL.

This chain connects TRBV9 to TRBJ1-5; no definite D call. The ends were cut back, 1 base at V and 2 bases at J, with 10 bases in the middle. The length of the CDR3 is 15 residues. The germline V gene has CDR1 SGDLS and CDR2 YYNGEE. CDR3 loop: CASSVTGMGNQPQHF. CDR3 DNA: TGTGCCAGCAGCGTAACCGGGATGGGCAATCAGCCCCAGCATTTT.

This sequence joins TRBV24-1 and TRBJ2-1; D remains unclear. The V gene lost 5 bases and the J gene lost 0 bases, with 13 bases spanning the gap. The CDR3 consists of 16 residues. Germline V gene data show CDR1 as KGHDR and CDR2 as SFDVKD. The CDR3 DNA is TGTGCCACCAGTGGGGCCGAAGCCCTCTCCTACAATGAGCAGTTCTTC. Translated, it gives CATSGAEALSYNEQFF.

This chain links TRBV10-2 with TRBJ2-5; D possibly corresponds to TRBD1 (5 bases). The CDR3 has 14 residues. Trimming cost V 3 bases and J 2 bases, with 10 bases left between them. Germline V gene lookup returns CDR1 WSHSY and CDR2 SAAADI. CDR3 in DNA: TGCGCCAGCAGTGAAAGGGGTTGGCAAGAGACCCAGTACTTC. Encoded protein: CASSERGWQETQYF.